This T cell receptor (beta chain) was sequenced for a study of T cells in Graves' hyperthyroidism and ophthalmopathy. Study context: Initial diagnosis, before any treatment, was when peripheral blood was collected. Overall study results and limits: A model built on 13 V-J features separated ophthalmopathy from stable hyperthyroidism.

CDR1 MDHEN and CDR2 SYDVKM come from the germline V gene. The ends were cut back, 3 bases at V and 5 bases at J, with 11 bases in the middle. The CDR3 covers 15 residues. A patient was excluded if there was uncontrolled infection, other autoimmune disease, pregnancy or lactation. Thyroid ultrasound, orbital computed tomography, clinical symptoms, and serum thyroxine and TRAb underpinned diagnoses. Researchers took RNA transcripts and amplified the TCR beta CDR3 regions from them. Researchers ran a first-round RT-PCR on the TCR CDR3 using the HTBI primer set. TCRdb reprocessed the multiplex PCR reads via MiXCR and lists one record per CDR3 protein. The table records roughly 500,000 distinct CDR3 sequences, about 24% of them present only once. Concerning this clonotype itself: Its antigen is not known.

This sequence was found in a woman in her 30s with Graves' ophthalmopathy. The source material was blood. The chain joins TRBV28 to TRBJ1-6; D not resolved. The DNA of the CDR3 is TGTGCCAGCAGTTTGTCGCAGGCCAATAATTCACCCCTCCACTTT. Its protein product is CASSLSQANNSPLHF. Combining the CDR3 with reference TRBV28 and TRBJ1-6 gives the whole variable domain DVKVTQSSRYLVKRTGEKVFLECVQDMDHENMFWYRQDPGLGLRLIYFSYDVKMKEKGDIPEGYSVSREKKERFSLILESASTNQTSMYLCASSLSQANNSPLHFGNGTRLTVT.